One sample yielded the 15 T cell receptor beta chains listed below, sequenced in a study of T cells in Graves' hyperthyroidism and ophthalmopathy. TCR beta CDR3 sequences were amplified from RNA transcripts. The study used the HTBI primer set for a first-round RT-PCR of the TCR CDR3. TCRdb re-called the multiplex PCR reads through MiXCR, storing one row per CDR3 protein. Of fewer than 900,000 distinct CDR3 sequences listed, roughly a sixth are singletons. Sequencing input: blood. Receptors originate from a woman between 50 and 59 years old with Graves' hyperthyroidism that later progressed to Graves' ophthalmopathy.

The sample holds a few counts of this clonotype. J is TRBJ1-5 and V is TRBV20-1; 7 bases match TRBD1. V was clipped by 5 bases and J by 0 bases; unmatched bases: 4. Germline V lookup: CDR1 DFQATT, CDR2 SNEGSKA (reference sequence). This CDR3 has 14 amino acids. The DNA for the CDR3 is TGCAGTGCTCGCGGGACAGATAGCAATCAGCCCCAGCATTTT. This gives the protein CSARGTDSNQPQHF.

This clonotype has a count of ten or more. CDR3 in amino acids: CASSPETGAYGYTF. The CDR3 nucleotides are TGTGCCAGCAGTCCCGAGACAGGGGCCTATGGCTACACCTTC. V gene TRBV27 combines with J gene TRBJ1-2; TRBD1 aligns across 8 bases. Germline CDR1 is MNHEY and CDR2 is SMNVEV (reference sequence). V dropped 5 bases and J dropped 4; count of bases not matched to a gene: 6. The CDR3 sequence is 14 residues long.

This clonotype was seen many times. The CDR3 here is CASSMGLAGGDADTQYF. In DNA, the CDR3 is TGTGCCAGCAGTATGGGACTAGCGGGGGGAGACGCAGATACGCAGTATTTT. The rearrangement joins TRBV6-1 to TRBJ2-3; 15 positions match TRBD2. Losses at the gene ends were 5 bases for V and 4 bases for J; bases not matched to a gene: 7. There are 17 residues in the CDR3. Germline V gene lookup returns CDR1 MNHNS and CDR2 SASEGT.

At least ten counts were recorded for this clonotype. This chain uses TRBV18 with TRBJ1-5, with D hard to call. CDR3 length: 16 amino acids. The germline V gene encodes CDR1 KGHSH and CDR2 LQKENI. With 6 bases removed from V and 1 base from J, the gap between germline ends came to 16 bases. In nucleotides, the CDR3 is TGTGCCAGCTCCCCCCGGCAGCCCAGCAGCAATCAGCCCCAGCATTTT. Its protein is CASSPRQPSSNQPQHF.

This clonotype was recorded a few times. The chain links TRBV27 to TRBJ1-5; TRBD1 matches at 7 bases. This CDR3 has 13 amino acids. Germline V gene sequence: CDR1 MNHEY, CDR2 SMNVEV (reference sequence). V gave up 8 bases and J gave up 7 bases; unmatched junction bases: 8. The CDR3 loop reads CASASGQRQPQHF. For the CDR3, the DNA is TGTGCCAGCGCCTCGGGACAGCGACAGCCCCAGCATTTT.

The J gene is TRBJ1-1, the V gene TRBV11-2; D not certain. Trimming pared 2 bases from V and 3 bases from J, leaving 7 bases between. CDR3 length: 13 residues. The germline V gene encodes CDR1 SGHAT and CDR2 FQNNGV. CDR3 amino acids: CASSLMVDTEAFF. The DNA for the CDR3 is TGTGCCAGCAGCTTAATGGTGGACACTGAAGCTTTCTTT.

The gene calls are TRBV10-3 and TRBJ1-2, with D uncertain. Germline loops: CDR1 ENHRY, CDR2 SYGVKD. Trimming took off 5 bases at V and 0 bases at J, with 7 bases between the two ends. CDR3 length: 13 residues. The CDR3 nucleotides read TGTGCCATCAGTTCGGACGCTAACTATGGCTACACCTTC. It translates to CAISSDANYGYTF.

The table lists this clonotype with many counts. The chain has TRBV5-1 and TRBJ2-7; the match to TRBD1 covers 9 bases. V shed 4 bases and J 0 bases; nucleotides not matched to a gene: 5. The CDR3 extends over 15 amino acids. Per germline, CDR1 SGHRS and CDR2 YFSETQ. CDR3 sequence (DNA): TGCGCCAGCAGCCGGGGACAGGGCCTCTCCTACGAGCAGTACTTC. Amino acids: CASSRGQGLSYEQYF.

This clonotype has a handful of counts. One base away lies a much larger clone, so this may be a sequencing read error. The rearrangement uses TRBV14 and TRBJ2-7; no clear D. Germline CDR1 and CDR2: SGHDN and FVKESK. The CDR3 sequence is 13 residues long. The germline V and J ends were trimmed by 3 bases and 0 bases, with 6 bases remaining between them. The CDR3 region has the DNA TGTGCCAGCAGCCACACAAACTCCTACGAGCAGTACTTC. It translates to CASSHTNSYEQYF.

The rearrangement uses TRBV6-1 and TRBJ2-2; D is ambiguous. V gave up 5 bases and J gave up 1 base, with 5 bases separating them. The CDR3 length is 13 residues. CDR1 and CDR2 from the germline V gene are MNHNS and SASEGT. This CDR3 reads CASSRRNTGELFF. Written as DNA, the CDR3 is TGTGCCAGCAGTAGACGGAACACCGGGGAGCTGTTTTTT.

This clonotype was seen only a few times. The chain has TRBV24-1 and TRBJ2-2; D is unresolved. Germline V CDR1 and CDR2: KGHDR, SFDVKD. Trimming left V 5 bases short and J 0 bases short, with 6 bases between. CDR3 length equals 14 residues. This CDR3 reads CATSGHSNTGELFF. CDR3 DNA sequence: TGTGCCACCAGTGGCCACTCGAACACCGGGGAGCTGTTTTTT.

This clonotype was seen a few times. The V call is TRBV19, the J call TRBJ2-5, with 8 bases matching TRBD1. The germline V gene encodes CDR1 LNHDA and CDR2 SQIVND (reference sequence). V lost 5 bases to trimming and J lost 4 bases; unmatched junction nucleotides: 6. This CDR3 has 14 amino acids. The CDR3 coding sequence is TGTGCCAGTAGTCCCCGACAGGGGCTAGAGACCCAGTACTTC. It yields the protein CASSPRQGLETQYF.

This clonotype was counted at least ten times. The chain has TRBV20-1 and TRBJ2-7; 11 bases match TRBD2. CDR1 is DFQATT, CDR2 SNEGSKA, per germline (reference sequence). V dropped 4 bases and J dropped 4; count of bases not matched to a gene: 12. This CDR3 has 16 residues. CDR3 nucleotide sequence: TGCAGTGCTAAGGGGACTACTAGCGGGGGAAGGTACGAGCAGTACTTC. This gives the protein CSAKGTTSGGRYEQYF.

This clonotype turned up a few times. One end of the junction is discordant with germline, which a read error may explain. This chain joins TRBV2 and TRBJ2-2; TRBD1 matches at 7 bases. Per the germline V gene, CDR1 is SNHLY and CDR2 is FYNNEI. The CDR3 spans 16 residues. This CDR3 reads CASKDSKQGLPGELLF. CDR3 sequence (DNA): TGTGCCAGCAAAGATTCGAAACAGGGGCTTCCCGGGGAGCTGCTTTTT.

This clonotype was seen at least ten times. The V call is TRBV20-1, the J call TRBJ2-5; the D gene could be TRBD1 or TRBD2 (5 bases each). The CDR3 consists of 13 residues. V was clipped by 6 bases and J by 1 base, with 12 bases between them. From germline, CDR1 is DFQATT and CDR2 SNEGSKA (reference sequence). The CDR3 coding sequence is TGCAGTGCCCCGGGACGGACCCAAGAGACCCAGTACTTC. It translates to CSAPGRTQETQYF.